The 3 T cell receptor beta chains listed next were all sequenced from one sample in a study of T cell responses to AZD1222 COVID-19 vaccine. Here immunoSEQ multiplex PCR was the method, and the copy in TCRdb shows in-frame clones only, minus some. The sample holds about 200,000 clones; roughly 92% are singletons and the top ten take 0.95% to 1.1%. The starting material was peripheral blood, obtained 28 days after the second AZD1222 dose. The receptors derive from an adult who received the AZD1222 COVID-19 vaccine.

V and J are TRBV7-2 and TRBJ1-1; D unclear. V lost 6 bases and J 4 bases, leaving 15 bases between the germline ends. This CDR3 has 14 residues. Looked up from germline, CDR1 is SGHTA and CDR2 is FQGNSA. CDR3 DNA: TGTGCCAGCAGTCCCCCGAGGGATTTCACTGAAGCTTTCTTT. Encoded protein: CASSPPRDFTEAFF.

This sequence joins TRBV6-1 and TRBJ2-7, with D unclear. V was trimmed by 3 bases and J by 4 bases, leaving 4 bases between them. CDR1 MNHNS and CDR2 SASEGT come from the germline V gene. This CDR3 comprises 11 residues. The CDR3 reads CASSDRYEQYF. CDR3 coding DNA: TGTGCCAGCAGTGACCGGTACGAGCAGTACTTC.

This clone appeared once. The rearrangement uses TRBV6-2 or TRBV6-3 and TRBJ2-1, with 8 bases matching TRBD2. CDR3 length equals 19 residues. The V and J ends lost 5 bases and 0 bases, in that order; junction bases with no gene match: 15. Germline assignment: CDR1 MNHEY and CDR2 SVGEGT. The CDR3 nucleotides are TGTGCCAGCAGTACCCTGGGCGGGGGGTATGGAAGCTCCTACAATGAGCAGTTCTTC. Protein product: CASSTLGGGYGSSYNEQFF.